These 15 T cell receptor beta chains were all obtained from the same sample, sequenced in a study of early T cells in non-severe SARS-CoV-2 infection. TCRdb analysed the 5' RACE reads with MiXCR anew, one entry per CDR3 protein. In the table there are around 98,000 distinct CDR3 sequences, roughly 11% of which are singletons. The sample consisted of whole blood. The receptor set was obtained from an adult who was a healthcare worker with PCR-confirmed SARS-CoV-2 infection or an uninfected control (not recorded which).

This chain uses TRBV12-3 or TRBV12-4 with TRBJ1-5; unclear D gene. The CDR3 totals 15 residues. The V and J ends lost 5 bases and 0 bases respectively, with 11 bases between them. The CDR3 bases are TGTGCCAGCAGTGAAGACGGTTATAGCAATCAGCCCCAGCATTTT. Translating gives CASSEDGYSNQPQHF.

The chain couples TRBV28 to TRBJ2-1, with 11 nucleotides matching TRBD2. This CDR3 contains 15 residues. The germline V gene encodes CDR1 MDHEN and CDR2 SYDVKM. V lost 5 bases, J lost 7 bases, and 7 bases stayed unmatched. DNA of the CDR3: TGTGCCAGCAGTCCCGGGACTAGCGGAAGAAATGAGCAGTTCTTC. Translating gives CASSPGTSGRNEQFF. The complete variable domain, with remaining parts taken from reference TRBV28 and TRBJ2-1, reads DVKVTQSSRYLVKRTGEKVFLECVQDMDHENMFWYRQDPGLGLRLIYFSYDVKMKEKGDIPEGYSVSREKKERFSLILESASTNQTSMYLCASSPGTSGRNEQFFGPGTRLTVL.

This clonotype turned up a few times. This chain links TRBV3-1 with TRBJ2-3, with a weak D call TRBD2 (6 bases). Germline CDR1 reads LGHDT; CDR2 reads YNNKEL (reference sequence). The V gene lost 1 base and the J gene lost 2 bases, with 16 bases spanning the gap. This CDR3 is built from 17 residues. The CDR3 loop reads CASSQATREYYTDTQYF. The CDR3, as DNA: TGTGCCAGCAGCCAAGCAACCCGGGAGTACTACACAGATACGCAGTATTTT.

This chain uses TRBV7-9 with TRBJ2-3, with 10 bases identical to TRBD2. The J segment lost 7 bases and the V segment lost 10 bases, leaving 14 bases of the junction unmatched. This CDR3 contains 15 residues. Germline V gene data show CDR1 as SEHNR and CDR2 as FQNEAQ (reference sequence). The CDR3 loop reads CAITLVAGGRNTQYF. As DNA, the CDR3 is TGTGCCATCACGCTCGTAGCGGGGGGTCGAAATACGCAGTATTTT. Drawing the rest from reference TRBV7-9 and TRBJ2-3, the complete variable domain is DTGVSQNPRHKITKRGQNVTFRCDPISEHNRLYWYRQTLGQGPEFLTYFQNEAQLEKSRLLSDRFSAERPKGSFSTLEIQRTEQGDSAMYLCAITLVAGGRNTQYFGPGTRLTVL.

V is TRBV7-2 and J is TRBJ2-3; D gene ambiguous. V was clipped by 0 bases and J by 6 bases, with 4 bases between them. CDR1 and CDR2 from the germline V gene are SGHTA and FQGNSA. The CDR3 is 12 amino acids. CDR3 region: CASSLASDTQYF. The CDR3 DNA reads TGTGCCAGCAGCTTAGCCAGCGATACGCAGTATTTT.

This clonotype was picked up a small number of times. The chain carries TRBV12-3 or TRBV12-4 and TRBJ2-7; D not certain. There are 12 residues in the CDR3. V was shortened by 1 base and J by 3 bases, with 4 bases between the two germline ends. CDR3 nucleotides: TGTGCCAGCAGTTTAGGTTTCTACGAGCAGTACTTC. It yields the protein CASSLGFYEQYF.

This clonotype was counted between two and nine times. The V call is TRBV20-1, the J call TRBJ2-7, with a weak D call TRBD2 (5 bases). CDR1 and CDR2 (germline): DFQATT, SNEGSKA (reference sequence). V lost 3 bases, J lost 0 bases, and 9 bases lay in between. The CDR3 loop spans 13 amino acids. This CDR3 reads CSARSGSSYEQYF. In DNA form, the CDR3 reads TGCAGTGCTAGGAGCGGAAGCTCCTACGAGCAGTACTTC.

The chain carries TRBV6-1 and TRBJ2-7, with 7 bases fitting TRBD2. In germline, CDR1 is MNHNS, CDR2 SASEGT. The V gene end was trimmed by 8 bases and the J gene end by 7 bases; junction bases not matched to a gene: 8. The CDR3 contains 12 residues. CDR3: CASHFSGGEQYF. CDR3 sequence (DNA): TGTGCCAGCCACTTTTCGGGGGGTGAGCAGTACTTC.

This clonotype has ten or more counts. The chain joins TRBV7-9 to TRBJ2-3; D call uncertain. Per the germline V gene, CDR1 is SEHNR and CDR2 is FQNEAQ (reference sequence). This CDR3 contains 12 residues. The V gene lost 5 bases and the J gene lost 2 bases, with 5 bases spanning the gap. CDR3 coding DNA: TGTGCCAGCAGCGCCCCCACAGATACGCAGTATTTT. Its translation is CASSAPTDTQYF.

This clonotype has ten or more counts. The chain joins TRBV20-1 to TRBJ2-7, with a weak D call TRBD2 (6 bases). CDR3 length: 15 residues. Trimming pared 0 bases from V and 3 bases from J, leaving 15 bases between. From germline, CDR1 is DFQATT and CDR2 SNEGSKA (reference sequence). The CDR3, as DNA: TGCAGTGCTAGAGAGGCCCGGGGGAGCGGCTACGAGCAGTACTTC. Translation: CSAREARGSGYEQYF.

This clonotype has only a few counts. The chain employs TRBV27 and TRBJ1-1; 7 positions match TRBD1. The V gene's germline CDR1 is MNHEY and CDR2 SMNVEV (reference sequence). CDR3 length: 15 residues. Trimming at V came to 3 bases and at J to 4 bases, leaving 8 bases not matched to a gene. The CDR3 region has the DNA TGTGCCAGCAGTTTTTCGAAGGGGGCCTCCACTGAAGCTTTCTTT. Its translation is CASSFSKGASTEAFF.

This clonotype has just a few counts. The chain recombines TRBV6-5 with TRBJ1-2; TRBD1 aligns across 7 bases. Germline trimming cut 7 bases from V and 0 bases from J; bases unmatched to any gene: 5. The CDR3 has 14 residues. CDR1 MNHEY and CDR2 SVGAGI come from the germline V gene. The CDR3 sequence: CASTGDRANYGYTF. For the CDR3, the DNA is TGTGCCAGCACCGGTGACAGGGCTAACTATGGCTACACCTTC.

A few counts support this clonotype. The rearrangement joins TRBV7-2 to TRBJ2-7, with D unresolved. Looked up from germline, CDR1 is SGHTA and CDR2 is FQGNSA. This CDR3 is 14 amino acids long. The V end lost 0 bases, the J end lost 3 bases, and 9 bases lay between the germline ends. Here the CDR3 DNA reads TGTGCCAGCAGCTTAGCGCGTCACAGCTACGAGCAGTACTTC. Amino acids: CASSLARHSYEQYF.

This chain joins TRBV15 and TRBJ2-5, with 7 bases aligning to TRBD2. Looked up from germline, CDR1 is LNHNV and CDR2 is YYDKDF (reference sequence). After removal of 2 bases from V and 5 bases from J, the junction contained 14 bases not matched to a gene. This CDR3 contains 17 residues. The CDR3 DNA reads as TGTGCCACCAGCAGAAGGTGGGGTCTAGCGGTTGGGGAGACCCAGTACTTC. It yields the protein CATSRRWGLAVGETQYF.

This clonotype appeared a few times. This chain links TRBV27 with TRBJ1-2; D is possibly TRBD1 (6 bases). Germline assignment: CDR1 MNHEY and CDR2 SMNVEV (reference sequence). The CDR3 length is 13 residues. Deletions cut 6 bases from V and 2 bases from J, with 10 bases between. As DNA, the CDR3 is TGTGCCAGCAGCTCCCAGGGGAACTATGGCTACACCTTC. It codes for CASSSQGNYGYTF.